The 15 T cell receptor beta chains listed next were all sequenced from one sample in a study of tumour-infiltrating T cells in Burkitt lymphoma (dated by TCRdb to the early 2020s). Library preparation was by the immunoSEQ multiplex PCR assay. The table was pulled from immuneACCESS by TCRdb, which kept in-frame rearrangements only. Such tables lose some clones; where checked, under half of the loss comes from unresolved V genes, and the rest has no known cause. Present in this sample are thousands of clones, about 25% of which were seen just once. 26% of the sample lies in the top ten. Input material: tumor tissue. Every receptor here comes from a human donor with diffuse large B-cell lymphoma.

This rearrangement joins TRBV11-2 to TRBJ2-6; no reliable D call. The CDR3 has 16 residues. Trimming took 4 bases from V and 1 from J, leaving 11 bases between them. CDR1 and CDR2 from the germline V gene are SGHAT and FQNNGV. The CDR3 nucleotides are TGTGCCAGCAGCTACAAGCTCGTTTCTGGGGCCAACGTCCTGACTTTC. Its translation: CASSYKLVSGANVLTF.

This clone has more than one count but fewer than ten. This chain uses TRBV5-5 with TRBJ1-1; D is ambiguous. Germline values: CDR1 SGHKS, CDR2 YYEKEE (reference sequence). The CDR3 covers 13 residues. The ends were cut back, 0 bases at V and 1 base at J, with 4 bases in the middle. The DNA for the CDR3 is TGTGCCAGCAGCTTGGACTGGAACACTGAAGCTTTCTTT. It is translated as CASSLDWNTEAFF.

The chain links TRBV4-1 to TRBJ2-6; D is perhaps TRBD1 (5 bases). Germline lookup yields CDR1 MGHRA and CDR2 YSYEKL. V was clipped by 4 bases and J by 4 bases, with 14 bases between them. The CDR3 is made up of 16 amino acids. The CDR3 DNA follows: TGCGCCAGCAGCCGGCAGGGTTTCTCCGGGGCCAACGTCCTGACTTTC. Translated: CASSRQGFSGANVLTF.

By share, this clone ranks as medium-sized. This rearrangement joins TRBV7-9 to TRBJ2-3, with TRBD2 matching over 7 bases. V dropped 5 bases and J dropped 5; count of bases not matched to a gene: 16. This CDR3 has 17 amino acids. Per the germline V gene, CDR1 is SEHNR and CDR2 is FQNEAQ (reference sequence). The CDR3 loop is CASSPGTINPGGDTQYF. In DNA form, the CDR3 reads TGTGCCAGCAGCCCCGGGACTATCAACCCAGGAGGAGATACGCAGTATTTT.

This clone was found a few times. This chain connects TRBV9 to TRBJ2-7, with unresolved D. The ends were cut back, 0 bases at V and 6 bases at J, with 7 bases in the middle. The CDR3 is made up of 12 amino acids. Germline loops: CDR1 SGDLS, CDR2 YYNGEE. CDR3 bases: TGTGCCAGCAGCGTAGGAGCCGGCGAGCAGTACTTC. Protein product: CASSVGAGEQYF.

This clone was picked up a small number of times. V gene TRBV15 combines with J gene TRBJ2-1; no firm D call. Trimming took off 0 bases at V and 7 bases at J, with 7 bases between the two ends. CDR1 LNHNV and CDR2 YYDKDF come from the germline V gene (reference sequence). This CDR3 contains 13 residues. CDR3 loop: CATSRDPRNEQFF. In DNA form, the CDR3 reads TGTGCCACCAGCAGAGATCCGCGGAATGAGCAGTTCTTC.

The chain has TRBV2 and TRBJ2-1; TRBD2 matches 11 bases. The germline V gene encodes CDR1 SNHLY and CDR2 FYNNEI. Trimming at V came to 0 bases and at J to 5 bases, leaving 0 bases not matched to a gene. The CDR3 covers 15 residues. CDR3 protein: CASSEAGLADNEQFF. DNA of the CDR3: TGTGCCAGCAGTGAAGCGGGACTAGCGGACAATGAGCAGTTCTTC.

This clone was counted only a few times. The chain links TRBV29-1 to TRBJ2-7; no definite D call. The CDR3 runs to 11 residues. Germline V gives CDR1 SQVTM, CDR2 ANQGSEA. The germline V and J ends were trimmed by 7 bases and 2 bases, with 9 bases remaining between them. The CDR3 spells CSASVTYEQYF. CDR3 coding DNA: TGCAGCGCCAGTGTGACCTACGAGCAGTACTTC.

The CDR3 sequence is CASSLRLAGGIDTQYF. CDR3 DNA sequence: TGTGCCAGCAGTCTGCGACTAGCGGGAGGTATAGATACGCAGTATTTT. The chain employs TRBV27 and TRBJ2-3; 13 bases match TRBD2. The CDR3 has 16 residues. V lost 5 bases and J lost 5; bases outside the gene matches: 7. Looked up from germline, CDR1 is MNHEY and CDR2 is SMNVEV (reference sequence).

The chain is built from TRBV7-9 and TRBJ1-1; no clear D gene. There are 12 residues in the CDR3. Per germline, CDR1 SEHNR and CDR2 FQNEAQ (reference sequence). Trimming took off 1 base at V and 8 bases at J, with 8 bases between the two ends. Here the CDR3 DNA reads TGTGCCAGCAGCTTAGGACTTGAGGAAGCTTTCTTT. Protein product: CASSLGLEEAFF. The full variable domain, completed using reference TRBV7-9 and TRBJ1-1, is DTGVSQNPRHKITKRGQNVTFRCDPISEHNRLYWYRQTLGQGPEFLTYFQNEAQLEKSRLLSDRFSAERPKGSFSTLEIQRTEQGDSAMYLCASSLGLEEAFFGQGTRLTVV.

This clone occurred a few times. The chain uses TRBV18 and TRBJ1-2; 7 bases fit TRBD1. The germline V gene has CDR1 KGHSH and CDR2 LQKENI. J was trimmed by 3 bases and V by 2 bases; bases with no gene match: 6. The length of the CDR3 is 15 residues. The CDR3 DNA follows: TGTGCCAGCTCACCAGGGACAGCTAACGACTATGGCTACACCTTC. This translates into CASSPGTANDYGYTF.

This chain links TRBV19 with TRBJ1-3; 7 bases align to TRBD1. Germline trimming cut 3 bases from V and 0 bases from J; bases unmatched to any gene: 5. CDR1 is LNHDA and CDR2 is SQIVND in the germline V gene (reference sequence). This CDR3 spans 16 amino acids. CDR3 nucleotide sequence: TGTGCCAGTAGTATGGGACAGTCTCGCTCTGGAAACACCATATATTTT. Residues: CASSMGQSRSGNTIYF.

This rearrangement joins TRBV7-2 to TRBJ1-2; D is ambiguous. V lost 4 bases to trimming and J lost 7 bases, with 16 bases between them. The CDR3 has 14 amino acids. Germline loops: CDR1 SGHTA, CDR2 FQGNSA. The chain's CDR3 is CASSSALTKLGYTF. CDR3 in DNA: TGTGCCAGCAGCTCCGCCCTGACAAAACTTGGCTACACCTTC.

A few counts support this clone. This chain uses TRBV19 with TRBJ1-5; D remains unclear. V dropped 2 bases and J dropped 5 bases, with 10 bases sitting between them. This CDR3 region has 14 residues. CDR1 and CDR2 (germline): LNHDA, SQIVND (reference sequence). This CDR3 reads CASSIIGPHQPQHF. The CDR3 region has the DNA TGTGCCAGTAGTATAATAGGGCCCCATCAGCCCCAGCATTTT.

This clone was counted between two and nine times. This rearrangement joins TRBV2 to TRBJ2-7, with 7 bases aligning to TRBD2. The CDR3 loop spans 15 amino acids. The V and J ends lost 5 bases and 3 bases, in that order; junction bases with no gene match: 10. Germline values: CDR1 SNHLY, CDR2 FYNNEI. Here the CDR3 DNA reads TGTGCCAGCAGTTCACCGGAGCGGGAAATCTACGAGCAGTACTTC. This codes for CASSSPEREIYEQYF.